This T cell receptor (beta chain) was documented in a study of cytomegalovirus exposure and HLA in healthy donors. Trimming left V 2 bases short and J 4 bases short, with 15 bases between. The CDR3 extends over 15 amino acids. Per germline, CDR1 SGHRS and CDR2 YFSETQ. Turning to this clone: Antigen unknown. The same CDR3 is also encoded by other DNA sequences in this sample.

Regarding the study as a whole: Later on, an analysis showed TCR association rates differing by HLA locus, with DRB1 the most and HLA-C the fewest. TCR beta chain V- and J-gene trimming was linked, in a later analysis, to a missense variant in DCLRE1C. Versus the roughly 700-donor mean, an Asian-associated ancestry cluster reportedly showed fewer N-insertions in a later analysis.

In the PCR, 60 Vbeta and 13 Jbeta primers were used. This table comes from immunoSEQ multiplex PCR, and its TCRdb copy is limited to in-frame clones, with some not included. The sample has tens of thousands of clones, more than 60% seen once. The chain combines TRBV5-1 with TRBJ1-1; D is possibly TRBD1 (5 bases). The sequencing sample was made of PBMCs. The receptor comes from a man aged 50-59 years in good health and CMV-seropositive. CDR3 sequence reads: CASSLWTGGGTEAFF. CDR3 coding DNA: TGCGCCAGCAGCTTATGGACCGGGGGGGGCACTGAAGCTTTCTTT.